The clone carrying this T cell receptor (beta chain) was observed once. The data were taken from a study of control samples from healthy donors and cancer patients. The repertoire was sequenced with immunoSEQ multiplex PCR; TCRdb's copy has only in-frame clones and lacks some. The sample contains some 210,000 clones, around 93% of which appear only once. CDR3 size: 14 residues. In germline, CDR1 is MNHEY, CDR2 SVGAGI. V lost 2 bases and J lost 4, with 8 bases in between. What was sequenced was blood. This receptor was obtained from a man between 25 and 39 years old in good health. The chain employs TRBV6-5 and TRBJ1-4; D gene unclear. CDR3 nucleotide sequence: TGTGCCAGCAGTTACGCCCCGAATAATGAAAAACTGTTTTTT. This translates into CASSYAPNNEKLFF.